A selection of T cell receptor beta chains follows, all from one sample in a study of human T cells and chemical hapten exposure. MiXCR was run by TCRdb on the RACE reads, yielding one entry per CDR3 protein. The sample consists of about 340,000 distinct CDR3 sequences, around 7% of them appearing once. The sample here was whole blood, taken in connection with sensitization to the hapten diphenylcyclopropenone (DPC). The receptors were sampled from a woman between 18 and 29 years old with alopecia areata. Some clones in this sample may be carry-over from other donors' samples. The CDR3 runs from the conserved cysteine through the conserved F or W. The order of the fields is CDR3 protein, CDR3 DNA, D gene, clone size, V gene, J gene. The D gene is left open where the match is weak. The size entry is marked missing in some rows and otherwise reads once, few, many or a size class.

CASSFLTSGGLEQFF,TGTGCCAGCAGCTTTTTGACTAGCGGGGGGTTGGAGCAGTTCTTC,TRBD2,.,TRBV11-2,TRBJ2-1
CASSLLGQNSPLHF,TGTGCCAGCAGCTTGTTAGGGCAGAATTCACCCCTCCACTTT,.,.,TRBV11-2,TRBJ1-6
CASSEGGPEQFF,TGTGCCAGTAGCGAGGGGGGCCCTGAGCAGTTCTTC,.,many,TRBV5-4,TRBJ2-1
CASSPSPQVVYGYTF,TGCGCCAGCAGCCCTTCACCGCAGGTCGTCTATGGCTACACCTTC,.,few,TRBV4-3,TRBJ1-2
CASSPGQGLANVLTF,TGTGCCAGCTCACCGGGACAGGGGCTAGCCAACGTCCTGACTTTC,TRBD1,many,TRBV18,TRBJ2-6
CASTGQGASPLHF,TGTGCCAGCACCGGACAGGGGGCCTCACCCCTCCACTTT,TRBD1,.,TRBV12-3/TRBV12-4,TRBJ1-6
CASSFRTGTDTQYF,TGTGCCAGCAGTTTTCGGACGGGCACAGATACGCAGTATTTT,.,many,TRBV12-3/TRBV12-4,TRBJ2-3
CASSVVRGTQETQYF,TGCGCCAGCAGCGTAGTACGGGGGACACAAGAGACCCAGTACTTC,.,many,TRBV5-1,TRBJ2-5
CASHSWGAYEQYF,TGTGCCAGCCATTCGTGGGGTGCCTACGAGCAGTACTTC,.,few,TRBV5-4,TRBJ2-7
CASHGDSNQPQHF,TGTGCTTCCCACGGGGACAGCAATCAGCCCCAGCATTTT,.,.,TRBV6-2/TRBV6-3,TRBJ1-5
CASSHSRVSSPLHF,TGTGCCAGCAGCCATTCCAGGGTTTCCTCACCCCTCCACTTT,.,few,TRBV7-9,TRBJ1-6
CASSPGTGLKELFF,TGTGCCAGCAGCCCCGGGACAGGGTTGAAAGAACTGTTTTTT,TRBD1,.,TRBV6-5,TRBJ1-4
CASSLYAWPRTDTQYF,TGCGCCAGCAGCCTATATGCTTGGCCTCGCACAGATACGCAGTATTTT,.,many,TRBV4-1,TRBJ2-3
CASTLTGFNTEAFF,TGTGCCAGCACCTTGACGGGCTTTAACACTGAAGCTTTCTTT,.,many,TRBV11-1,TRBJ1-1
CATERGQGSTEAFF,TGTGCCACCGAAAGAGGACAGGGATCCACTGAAGCTTTCTTT,TRBD1,few,TRBV6-2/TRBV6-3,TRBJ1-1
CASRALAGSTGELFF,TGTGCCAGCAGAGCGCTAGCGGGGAGCACCGGGGAGCTGTTTTTT,TRBD2,many,TRBV2,TRBJ2-2
CASSVGGQNNSPLHF,TGTGCCAGCAGCGTAGGGGGGCAGAATAATTCACCCCTCCACTTT,.,.,TRBV9,TRBJ1-6
CASSPSWDNEQFF,TGTGCCAGCAGCCCGAGCTGGGACAATGAGCAGTTCTTC,.,many,TRBV11-2,TRBJ2-1
CASSLDEATEAFF,TGTGCCAGCAGTCTCGACGAGGCGACTGAAGCTTTCTTT,.,few,TRBV7-9,TRBJ1-1
CARRGTANTEAFF,TGTGCCCGACGCGGGACAGCAAACACTGAAGCTTTCTTT,TRBD1,few,TRBV2,TRBJ1-1
CSVEGTAPEQYF,TGCAGCGTTGAAGGGACAGCCCCCGAGCAGTACTTC,.,many,TRBV29-1,TRBJ2-7
CASSYGTGYNEQFF,TGTGCCAGTAGTTACGGGACAGGTTACAATGAGCAGTTCTTC,TRBD1,many,TRBV19,TRBJ2-1
CSAARTSGGGAYF,TGCAGTGCGGCGAGGACTAGCGGGGGAGGTGCGTATTTT,TRBD2,.,TRBV20-1,TRBJ2-3
CASSPIAGGYQETQYF,TGTGCCAGCAGTCCTATTGCGGGGGGGTACCAAGAGACCCAGTACTTC,TRBD2,few,TRBV6-2/TRBV6-3,TRBJ2-5
CASSLSDRIVEGYGYTF,TGTGCCAGCAGCTTATCGGACAGGATAGTAGAGGGCTATGGCTACACCTTC,TRBD1,.,TRBV7-9,TRBJ1-2
CASSYPQEPYEQYF,TGTGCCAGCAGTTACCCCCAGGAGCCCTACGAGCAGTACTTC,.,many,TRBV6-2/TRBV6-3,TRBJ2-7
CASSSEDRGLTEAFF,TGCGCCAGCAGCTCCGAGGACAGGGGGCTCACTGAAGCTTTCTTT,TRBD1,few,TRBV5-1,TRBJ1-1
CASSPNPEAFF,TGTGCCAGCAGCCCAAACCCCGAAGCTTTCTTT,.,many,TRBV7-9,TRBJ1-1
CASSLETSGGTNEQFF,TGTGCCAGCAGCCTGGAGACTAGCGGGGGAACGAATGAGCAGTTCTTC,TRBD2,many,TRBV7-8,TRBJ2-1
CASSEAGSGELFF,TGTGCCAGCAGTGAGGCAGGATCCGGGGAGCTGTTTTTT,.,few,TRBV2,TRBJ2-2
CASSLKVGGSYEQYF,TGTGCCAGCAGTTTAAAGGTCGGGGGTTCATACGAGCAGTACTTC,.,many,TRBV27,TRBJ2-7
CASSVLSSYNEQFF,TGTGCCAGCAGTGTCCTTAGCTCCTACAATGAGCAGTTCTTC,.,many,TRBV6-5,TRBJ2-1
CASSVAPGQSNTGELFF,TGTGCCAGCAGCGTGGCACCCGGACAGAGTAACACCGGGGAGCTGTTTTTT,.,few,TRBV9,TRBJ2-2
CASSGQGVGEQYF,TGTGCCAGCAGTGGACAGGGGGTCGGCGAGCAGTACTTC,TRBD1,many,TRBV6-2/TRBV6-3,TRBJ2-7
CASSLQPQHF,TGTGCCAGCAGTTTGCAGCCCCAGCATTTT,.,many,TRBV28,TRBJ1-5
CSASYPGYYSNQPQHF,TGCAGTGCCTCTTATCCCGGGTACTATAGCAATCAGCCCCAGCATTTT,.,few,TRBV20-1,TRBJ1-5
CSVGLSGNTEAFF,TGCAGCGTTGGGCTGAGTGGGAACACTGAAGCTTTCTTT,.,.,TRBV29-1,TRBJ1-1
CASSLVVQGGSNSPLHF,TGTGCCAGCAGCTTAGTGGTCCAAGGGGGCTCGAATTCACCCCTCCACTTT,TRBD1,few,TRBV7-2,TRBJ1-6
CASSPVIDSLQETQYF,TGCGCCAGCAGCCCAGTGATTGACAGTTTACAAGAGACCCAGTACTTC,.,few,TRBV4-3,TRBJ2-5
CSAGGHMNTEAFF,TGCAGCGCCGGGGGACATATGAACACTGAAGCTTTCTTT,.,many,TRBV29-1,TRBJ1-1
CASSPPRADMATDTQYF,TGTGCCAGCAGCCCCCCTAGAGCGGATATGGCTACAGATACGCAGTATTTT,.,many,TRBV7-9,TRBJ2-3
CASSRGRGHSPLHF,TGTGCCAGCAGTAGGGGTAGGGGACATTCACCCCTCCACTTT,.,few,TRBV7-9,TRBJ1-6
CASAGALNNEQFF,TGTGCCAGCGCGGGGGCTCTGAACAATGAGCAGTTCTTC,.,many,TRBV28,TRBJ2-1
CSARGVAQETQYF,TGCAGTGCTAGAGGAGTAGCCCAAGAGACCCAGTACTTC,.,many,TRBV20-1,TRBJ2-5